These T cell receptor beta chains were read from a single sample in a study of memory CD4+ T cells and cytomegalovirus serostatus. The data were produced by immunoSEQ multiplex PCR, yet TCRdb's version contains in-frame clones alone and is incomplete. The sample lists about 48,000 clones, around four fifths occurring once. Sequenced: memory CD4+ T cells from blood. These receptors were collected from an adult in good health and CMV-seronegative. The conserved cysteine and the conserved F or W are not part of the CDR3 here. A D gene is named only where the DNA matches it firmly. For some rows the clone size is stated as once, few or many, or as a class when expanded; others skip it.

size,D,J,V,CDR3
NA,NA,TRBJ1-2,TRBV5-6,ASSSIGAGYGYT
NA,NA,TRBJ2-2,TRBV11-3,ASSQTGLGTGELF
NA,NA,TRBJ2-7,TRBV19,ASSIAPVSRVTSYEQY
NA,NA,TRBJ1-6,TRBV30,AWRRTMNSPLH
once,NA,TRBJ2-5,TRBV19,ASSMQRGSGTQY
NA,TRBD1,TRBJ2-7,TRBV11-3,ASSPSGQGYEQY
NA,NA,TRBJ2-3,TRBV5-6,ASSSDITDTQY
NA,TRBD2,TRBJ2-3,TRBV11-2,ASSSLAGAGWGTDTQY
once,NA,TRBJ2-2,TRBV11-2,ASSLQSVGAGTGELF
NA,NA,TRBJ1-3,TRBV6-4,ASSHVSDSGLGNTIY
NA,TRBD2,TRBJ2-3,TRBV30,AWSVKRGGTDTQY
NA,NA,TRBJ2-5,TRBV30,AWQLTSGTQY
NA,NA,TRBJ2-7,TRBV28,ASSSPGSSRYEQY
NA,NA,TRBJ2-5,TRBV5-1,ASKFQGYQETQY
NA,TRBD1,TRBJ1-5,TRBV6-1,ASRTTGPNQPQH
once,NA,TRBJ1-1,TRBV5-1,ASSPSGDTEAF
NA,NA,TRBJ1-1,TRBV6-1,ASSAVIQNTEAF
NA,NA,TRBJ1-2,TRBV4-2,ASSQDGYGYT
NA,NA,TRBJ2-2,TRBV14,ASSQEAVTVRTGELF
NA,TRBD1,TRBJ2-1,TRBV5-1,ASSYAGTGEQF
once,TRBD1,TRBJ2-3,TRBV5-1,ASRPLDRGGTDTQY
NA,NA,TRBJ2-5,TRBV28,ASSGQSQETQY
NA,TRBD1,TRBJ1-2,TRBV10-3,AISPRQGANYGYT
NA,TRBD2,TRBJ2-2,TRBV6-5,ASSRRGGNTGELF
NA,NA,TRBJ1-1,TRBV5-1,ASSLDGGAFGGNTEAF
few,NA,TRBJ1-2,TRBV2,ASSEGALDYGYT
NA,NA,TRBJ1-1,TRBV27,ASNALVGTEAF
NA,TRBD1,TRBJ2-5,TRBV27,ASSRGRQGQETQY
few,NA,TRBJ1-5,TRBV23-1,ASSRMDSCNQPQH
once,NA,TRBJ2-7,TRBV7-6,ASSLRITRLRCSYEQY
NA,NA,TRBJ2-5,TRBV15,ATTPTGGSQETQY
once,NA,TRBJ1-2,TRBV6-5,ASSNRNYGYT
NA,TRBD1,TRBJ1-1,TRBV6-6,ASLQGGGNTEAF
few,TRBD1,TRBJ2-3,TRBV2,ASSLGQGLDTQY
NA,TRBD1,TRBJ1-1,TRBV18,ASSPKQGVNTEAF
NA,NA,TRBJ2-3,TRBV4-1,ASSQDSHGRGTDTQY
NA,TRBD2,TRBJ2-1,TRBV28,ASSLSGLAGNNEQF
medium-sized,TRBD1,TRBJ1-2,TRBV19,ASNPTGLYGYT
NA,TRBD2,TRBJ2-1,TRBV5-1,ASRDFRREAGEQF
NA,NA,TRBJ1-6,TRBV9,ASSVGGGNSPLH